These 23 T cell receptor beta chains were sequenced from one sample in a study of T cells in Graves' hyperthyroidism and ophthalmopathy. RNA transcripts gave rise to amplified TCR beta CDR3 regions. The study used the HTBI primer set for a first-round RT-PCR of the TCR CDR3. Each CDR3 protein gets one entry after TCRdb re-called the multiplex PCR reads with MiXCR. The table lists hundreds of thousands of distinct CDR3 sequences, roughly a sixth of them singletons. The source material was blood. All receptors come from a woman in her 40s with Graves' ophthalmopathy.

The chain carries TRBV29-1 and TRBJ2-5; D is unclear. The length of the CDR3 is 10 residues. V was trimmed by 5 bases and J by 4 bases, leaving 5 bases between them. CDR1 SQVTM and CDR2 ANQGSEA come from the germline V gene. The CDR3 here is CSVRIETQYF. Written as DNA, the CDR3 is TGCAGCGTTCGAATAGAGACCCAGTACTTC.

This clonotype appeared many times. This sequence joins TRBV2 and TRBJ2-6; D uncertain. The CDR3 has 15 residues. Germline V gene sequence: CDR1 SNHLY, CDR2 FYNNEI. With 7 bases removed from V and 0 bases from J, the gap between germline ends came to 10 bases. The CDR3 sequence is CASKIAFSGANVLTF. CDR3 DNA sequence: TGTGCCAGCAAGATTGCTTTCTCTGGGGCCAACGTCCTGACTTTC.

This clonotype was seen many times. The chain recombines TRBV7-8 with TRBJ2-3; 9 nucleotides agree with TRBD2. This CDR3 is built from 15 residues. The germline CDR1 and CDR2 sequences are SGHVS and FQNEAQ. V shed 5 bases and J 7 bases; nucleotides not matched to a gene: 10. The chain's CDR3 is CASSVFRREGNTQYF. The CDR3 DNA follows: TGTGCCAGCAGCGTTTTTAGGCGGGAGGGGAATACGCAGTATTTT.

This clonotype was observed a handful of times. V and J are TRBV28 and TRBJ2-4, with TRBD2 matching 9 bases. The CDR3 is made up of 17 amino acids. V shed 5 bases and J 2 bases; nucleotides not matched to a gene: 10. The germline gives CDR1 MDHEN, CDR2 SYDVKM. The CDR3 spells CASSPHGLASTKNIQYF. CDR3 coding DNA: TGTGCCAGCAGTCCTCACGGACTAGCGTCGACCAAAAACATTCAGTACTTC. The full variable domain, its missing parts supplied by reference TRBV28 and TRBJ2-4, is DVKVTQSSRYLVKRTGEKVFLECVQDMDHENMFWYRQDPGLGLRLIYFSYDVKMKEKGDIPEGYSVSREKKERFSLILESASTNQTSMYLCASSPHGLASTKNIQYFGAGTRLSVL.

The table lists this clonotype with a few counts. This chain connects TRBV29-1 to TRBJ2-1; D is ambiguous. The CDR3 spans 13 residues. Per the germline V gene, CDR1 is SQVTM and CDR2 is ANQGSEA. Trimming removed 7 bases from V and 2 bases from J, with 12 bases in between. The CDR3: CSGWGTAYNEQFF. CDR3 sequence (DNA): TGCAGCGGCTGGGGAACGGCCTACAATGAGCAGTTCTTC.

Many counts were recorded for this clonotype. The J gene is TRBJ2-3, the V gene TRBV5-1, with TRBD2 matching over 12 bases. Trimming at V came to 7 bases and at J to 2 bases, leaving 8 bases not matched to a gene. Germline V gene sequence: CDR1 SGHRS, CDR2 YFSETQ. The CDR3 covers 16 residues. CDR3 bases: TGCGCCAGCCTCCCCGGACTAGCGGGATTCACAGATACGCAGTATTTT. This gives the protein CASLPGLAGFTDTQYF.

This sequence joins TRBV2 and TRBJ2-3; 9 bases agree with TRBD2. The CDR3 runs to 14 residues. Looked up from germline, CDR1 is SNHLY and CDR2 is FYNNEI. J was trimmed by 4 bases and V by 4 bases; bases with no gene match: 3. This CDR3 reads CASSALAGPDTQYF. For the CDR3, the DNA is TGTGCCAGCAGTGCGCTAGCGGGACCAGATACGCAGTATTTT.

Note on this clonotype: Relative to the germline gene, one junction end is altered; a read error may explain this. V gene TRBV19 combines with J gene TRBJ1-1; the match to TRBD1 covers 9 bases. This CDR3 contains 15 residues. CDR1 LNHDA and CDR2 SQIVND come from the germline V gene (reference sequence). The CDR3 nucleotides are TGCGCCAGTAGGAACTTACAGGGGGCGCGAACTGAAGCTTTCTTT. Translated, it gives CASRNLQGARTEAFF.

This sequence joins TRBV4-1 and TRBJ2-3, with D uncertain. The CDR3 sequence is 12 residues long. Germline V CDR1 and CDR2: MGHRA, YSYEKL. V was trimmed by 0 bases and J by 10 bases, leaving 8 bases between them. The CDR3 sequence is CASSQDWKPQYF. CDR3 in DNA: TGCGCCAGCAGCCAAGATTGGAAGCCGCAGTATTTT.

The V call is TRBV20-1, the J call TRBJ2-3; no clear D gene. This CDR3 contains 14 residues. Germline V gives CDR1 DFQATT, CDR2 SNEGSKA (reference sequence). V was pared by 3 bases and J by 4 bases, with 14 bases between. CDR3 sequence (DNA): TGCAGTGCTAGTTCCCAGGATAACGCAGATACGCAGTATTTT. Its protein is CSASSQDNADTQYF.

The table lists this clonotype with a few counts. The chain carries TRBV10-1 and TRBJ2-1, with D unclear. The germline V and J ends were trimmed by 1 base and 7 bases, with 8 bases remaining between them. The CDR3 is 13 amino acids. Germline CDR1 and CDR2: WNHNN and SYGVQD (reference sequence). The DNA of the CDR3 is TGCGCCAGCAGTGAGTTTCGCAATAATGAGCAGTTCTTC. Residues: CASSEFRNNEQFF.

This clonotype showed up many times. The chain employs TRBV11-2 and TRBJ2-1, with D possibly matching TRBD2 (6 bases). The CDR3 is 14 residues long. V was cut by 5 bases and J by 4 bases, with 12 bases left in between. In germline, CDR1 is SGHAT, CDR2 FQNNGV. The CDR3: CASSTLGRYNEQFF. In DNA, the CDR3 is TGTGCCAGCAGCACCCTAGGGAGGTACAATGAGCAGTTCTTC.

This clonotype was seen more than once but under ten times. This chain uses TRBV7-9 with TRBJ1-1; 8 bases are a match to TRBD1. CDR1 and CDR2 from the germline V gene are SEHNR and FQNEAQ (reference sequence). CDR3 size: 15 residues. V lost 3 bases and J lost 0; bases outside the gene matches: 3. The CDR3 nucleotides read TGTGCCAGCAGCTTCCAGGGGGCCGTGAACACTGAAGCTTTCTTT. Protein sequence: CASSFQGAVNTEAFF.

This clonotype was seen ten or more times. The chain carries TRBV6-1 and TRBJ2-5; tentatively, D is TRBD1 or TRBD2 (5 bases each). The length of the CDR3 is 14 residues. Deletions cut 4 bases from V and 6 bases from J, with 15 bases between. Germline CDR1 MNHNS, CDR2 SASEGT. The CDR3 coding sequence is TGTGCCAGCAGTGCTGGGGGAATCGGACAGACCCAGTACTTC. As protein: CASSAGGIGQTQYF.

There are many counts of this clonotype. The chain combines TRBV2 with TRBJ2-1; 9 bases fit TRBD1. The CDR3 has 15 amino acids. The junction had 4 bases not matched to a gene; V was cut back by 3 bases and J by 4 bases. CDR1 is SNHLY and CDR2 is FYNNEI in the germline V gene. The CDR3 protein is CASSDDRGIYNEQFF. CDR3 nucleotides: TGTGCCAGCAGTGATGACAGGGGGATTTACAATGAGCAGTTCTTC.

In DNA, the CDR3 is TGCGCCAGCAGCTTTAGTGTGGGGAGCGGGGCCAACGTCCTGACTTTC. Translation: CASSFSVGSGANVLTF. The chain uses TRBV5-1 and TRBJ2-6, with D tentatively TRBD2 (5 bases). V was shortened by 2 bases and J by 4 bases, with 13 bases between the two germline ends. The CDR3 is 16 residues long. The germline CDR1 and CDR2 sequences are SGHRS and YFSETQ.

The table lists this clonotype with many counts. V and J are TRBV7-9 and TRBJ2-1; 13 bases map to TRBD2. The CDR3 is 16 amino acids. From germline, CDR1 is SEHNR and CDR2 FQNEAQ (reference sequence). V dropped 4 bases and J dropped 8; count of bases not matched to a gene: 8. The CDR3 sequence is CASSSTLAGGGDEQFF. Written as DNA, the CDR3 is TGTGCCAGCAGCTCGACACTAGCGGGAGGGGGCGATGAGCAGTTCTTC.

This chain connects TRBV7-2 to TRBJ1-1; D remains ambiguous. Germline loops: CDR1 SGHTA, CDR2 FQGNSA. V was cut by 1 base and J by 0 bases, with 6 bases left in between. The CDR3 contains 14 residues. CDR3: CASSLGVVNTEAFF. The CDR3 nucleotides read TGTGCCAGCAGCTTAGGTGTTGTGAACACTGAAGCTTTCTTT.

The chain combines TRBV5-1 with TRBJ1-5; possibly TRBD1 for D (5 bases). This CDR3 comprises 15 residues. V lost 0 bases, J lost 5 bases, and 12 bases lay in between. Looked up from germline, CDR1 is SGHRS and CDR2 is YFSETQ. The CDR3 region is CASSLAGQKHQPQHF. The CDR3 DNA follows: TGCGCCAGCAGCTTGGCGGGGCAGAAGCATCAGCCCCAGCATTTT.

This clonotype was detected a few times. V is TRBV30 and J is TRBJ1-5; D not certain. The CDR3 loop spans 13 amino acids. V lost 3 bases and J 5 bases, leaving 11 bases between the germline ends. Germline V gene lookup returns CDR1 GTSNPN and CDR2 SVGIG (reference sequence). The CDR3 DNA reads TGTGCCTGGAGAGAAGGTTGGGATCAGCCCCAGCATTTT. Protein product: CAWREGWDQPQHF.

This clonotype was counted many times. The gene calls are TRBV12-3 or TRBV12-4 and TRBJ1-5; TRBD1 agrees at 8 bases. V was clipped by 6 bases and J by 5 bases; unmatched bases: 3. The CDR3 is 13 residues long. CDR3 amino acids: CASRQGGHQPQHF. CDR3 coding DNA: TGTGCCAGCAGACAGGGGGGGCATCAGCCCCAGCATTTT.

This chain connects TRBV2 to TRBJ2-1; D is uncertain. This CDR3 is 16 amino acids long. Looked up from germline, CDR1 is SNHLY and CDR2 is FYNNEI. Between the trimmed V and J ends, which lost 4 bases and 1 base, there was a span of 14 bases. The CDR3 DNA reads as TGTGCCAGCAGTGGACCAGGCTCGGGTTCCTACAATGAGCAGTTCTTC. It specifies CASSGPGSGSYNEQFF.

This clonotype was counted ten times or more. This chain uses TRBV11-2 with TRBJ2-5; D is uncertain. This CDR3 contains 14 residues. Germline lookup yields CDR1 SGHAT and CDR2 FQNNGV. V was cut by 1 base and J by 5 bases, with 11 bases left in between. CDR3 residues: CASSLGPAMETQYF. CDR3 nucleotide sequence: TGTGCCAGCAGCTTAGGCCCAGCGATGGAGACCCAGTACTTC.